What follows are 31 T cell receptor beta chains derived from one specimen sequenced in a study of CXCR3-negative and CXCR3-positive naive CD8 T cells. Researchers prepared the TRB cDNA libraries using 5' RACE with UMI labels. TCRdb re-called the 5' RACE reads and catalogs CDR3 proteins one per entry, DNA excluded. Listed are some 25,000 distinct CDR3 sequences; about 3% falls within the top ten. The sequencing sample was made of naive CXCR3- CD8+ T cells from blood. Noted subset: CD45RO-CCR7+CD27+CD95- naive CD8+ T cells lacking CXCR3 (TNR3-). The receptor source for this set is a human donor in good health. Some clones in this sample may be carry-over from other donors' samples.

The chain carries TRBV6-5 and TRBJ2-1; TCRdb indicates TRBD2, and absent DNA this call remains unverified. CDR1 and CDR2 from the germline V gene are MNHEY and SVGAGI. The CDR3 covers 15 residues. This CDR3 reads CASSSSGSNYNEQFF.

The V call is TRBV7-6, the J call TRBJ1-2; TCRdb's D call of TRBD1 is untestable without DNA. The CDR3 contains 15 residues. CDR1 and CDR2 from the germline V gene are SGHVS and FNYEAQ. CDR3 amino acids: CASSLDGTGYYGYTF.

The chain employs TRBV7-9 and TRBJ2-5; TCRdb lists TRBD1, though no DNA is available to test this call. Germline CDR1 is SEHNR and CDR2 is FQNEAQ (reference sequence). This CDR3 contains 14 residues. Here the CDR3 reads CASSEDRLQETQYF.

The V and J genes are TRBV29-1 and TRBJ2-7; the TCRdb call, TRBD1, lacks DNA for checking. The germline V gene encodes CDR1 SQVTM and CDR2 ANQGSEA. This CDR3 comprises 14 residues. Here the CDR3 reads CSVDSGTDTYEQYF.

This chain uses TRBV20-1 with TRBJ2-2; TCRdb gives TRBD1 as the D gene, but with no DNA this cannot be confirmed. Per germline, CDR1 DFQATT and CDR2 SNEGSKA (reference sequence). The CDR3 consists of 14 residues. CDR3 loop: CSALHRDPAGELFF.

The chain's CDR3 is CSVDNSSSYEQYF. The chain combines TRBV29-1 with TRBJ2-7. The germline gives CDR1 SQVTM, CDR2 ANQGSEA. The CDR3 contains 13 residues.

The chain carries TRBV19 and TRBJ1-6; TCRdb picks TRBD1, but there is no DNA to check that call. Germline V gene data show CDR1 as LNHDA and CDR2 as SQIVND (reference sequence). The CDR3 is made up of 14 amino acids. The CDR3 sequence: CASSWTGVGSPLHF. The full variable domain, in which reference TRBV19 and TRBJ1-6 provide the parts outside the CDR3, is DGGITQSPKYLFRKEGQNVTLSCEQNLNHDAMYWYRQDPGQGLRLIYYSQIVNDFQKGDIAEGYSVSREKKESFPLTVTSAQKNPTAFYLCASSWTGVGSPLHFGNGTRLTVT.

V is TRBV2 and J is TRBJ2-5; TCRdb selects TRBD1, and the lack of DNA leaves this call unchecked. This CDR3 has 12 residues. The germline V gene encodes CDR1 SNHLY and CDR2 FYNNEI. The CDR3 protein is CASRDRGETQYF.

This chain connects TRBV20-1 to TRBJ1-3. The CDR3 runs 13 residues. Per the germline V gene, CDR1 is DFQATT and CDR2 is SNEGSKA (reference sequence). The CDR3 reads CSARMRSGNTIYF.

The genes are TRBV30 and TRBJ1-2. Germline CDR1 reads GTSNPN; CDR2 reads SVGIG (reference sequence). CDR3 length: 12 amino acids. The CDR3 loop reads CAWIPRDYGYTF.

The chain combines TRBV14 with TRBJ1-4; TCRdb picks TRBD1, but there is no DNA to check that call. Germline loops: CDR1 SGHDN, CDR2 FVKESK. The CDR3 contains 17 residues. CDR3 protein: CASSQRLAGGSHEKLFF.

The J gene is TRBJ1-1, the V gene TRBV5-4; checking the TCRdb D call of TRBD1 is not possible without DNA. This CDR3 is built from 17 residues. Per germline, CDR1 SGHNT and CDR2 YYREEE (reference sequence). The CDR3 sequence is CASTPLTGSGMNTEAFF. Looking up the rest from reference TRBV5-4 and TRBJ1-1 gives the full variable domain: ETGVTQSPTHLIKTRGQQVTLRCSSQSGHNTVSWYQQALGQGPQFIFQYYREEENGRGNFPPRFSGLQFPNYSSELNVNALELDDSALYLCASTPLTGSGMNTEAFFGQGTRLTVV.

The V call is TRBV11-2, the J call TRBJ2-3; TCRdb's D call, TRBD2, is unchecked because there is no DNA. Germline CDR1 SGHAT, CDR2 FQNNGV. The CDR3 contains 16 residues. CDR3 protein: CASSLSGGGRTDTQYF.

V and J are TRBV9 and TRBJ2-1. The germline V gene encodes CDR1 SGDLS and CDR2 YYNGEE. CDR3 length equals 12 residues. CDR3 loop: CASSGNYNEQFF.

The gene calls are TRBV4-3 and TRBJ1-1; TCRdb outputs TRBD1, but without DNA this stays unchecked. This CDR3 has 17 residues. Germline lookup yields CDR1 LGHNA and CDR2 YSLEER. The CDR3 here is CASSPTLGGDSNTEAFF.

V gene TRBV15 combines with J gene TRBJ2-3; no DNA is available, so the TRBD2 call from TCRdb remains unchecked. CDR1 LNHNV and CDR2 YYDKDF come from the germline V gene (reference sequence). The CDR3 is 16 residues long. CDR3 protein: CATSRDQGTFTDTQYF.

This chain uses TRBV28 with TRBJ2-7; TCRdb calls TRBD1, which cannot be checked without DNA. The CDR3 contains 15 residues. Germline V gene sequence: CDR1 MDHEN, CDR2 SYDVKM. CDR3 in amino acids: CASSSISGLWYEQYF.

This rearrangement joins TRBV4-3 to TRBJ2-7; without DNA, the TCRdb call of TRBD2 cannot be checked. Germline V gene sequence: CDR1 LGHNA, CDR2 YSLEER. The CDR3 spans 14 residues. The CDR3 here is CASSPGLAVYEQYF.

The chain is built from TRBV12-3 or TRBV12-4 and TRBJ2-3; TCRdb's D call, TRBD2, is unchecked because there is no DNA. This CDR3 contains 12 residues. The CDR3 sequence is CASSGLLLRVYF.

The rearrangement joins TRBV29-1 to TRBJ2-7; TCRdb's assignment of TRBD1 cannot be checked, as there is no DNA. Germline-derived CDR1 and CDR2 are SQVTM and ANQGSEA. The CDR3 loop spans 13 amino acids. The CDR3 spells CSVTGTLHGEQYF.

This chain connects TRBV29-1 to TRBJ1-1; the TCRdb D gene call, TRBD1, has no DNA to confirm it. This CDR3 is built from 13 residues. Germline lookup yields CDR1 SQVTM and CDR2 ANQGSEA. CDR3 region: CSGGTGPYAEAFF.

The chain combines TRBV20-1 with TRBJ1-4. The V gene's germline CDR1 is DFQATT and CDR2 SNEGSKA (reference sequence). This CDR3 is 15 amino acids long. CDR3 in amino acids: CSASPLQEANEKLFF.

The chain combines TRBV20-1 with TRBJ2-5; TCRdb gives TRBD1 as the D gene, but with no DNA this cannot be confirmed. Germline V CDR1 and CDR2: DFQATT, SNEGSKA (reference sequence). This CDR3 is built from 15 residues. The CDR3 reads CSARALTGVQETQYF.

CDR3 sequence: CSVLQGSGSNEQFF. The gene calls are TRBV29-1 and TRBJ2-1; TCRdb outputs TRBD1, but without DNA this stays unchecked. CDR3 length equals 14 residues. Germline loops: CDR1 SQVTM, CDR2 ANQGSEA.

The chain combines TRBV28 with TRBJ2-3; TCRdb names TRBD2, which stays unverified in the absence of DNA. Germline CDR1 MDHEN, CDR2 SYDVKM. This CDR3 contains 14 residues. Here the CDR3 reads CASSLTPRTDTQYF.

CDR3 protein: CSARSEGNYGYTF. The chain employs TRBV20-1 and TRBJ1-2. The CDR3 covers 13 residues. The germline V gene encodes CDR1 DFQATT and CDR2 SNEGSKA (reference sequence).

The chain is built from TRBV7-9 and TRBJ2-2; TCRdb names TRBD1, which stays unverified in the absence of DNA. This CDR3 has 14 amino acids. Germline V CDR1 and CDR2: SEHNR, FQNEAQ (reference sequence). CDR3 loop: CASVAGSNTGELFF. The full variable domain, in which reference TRBV7-9 and TRBJ2-2 provide the parts outside the CDR3, is DTGVSQNPRHKITKRGQNVTFRCDPISEHNRLYWYRQTLGQGPEFLTYFQNEAQLEKSRLLSDRFSAERPKGSFSTLEIQRTEQGDSAMYLCASVAGSNTGELFFGEGSRLTVL.

The V and J genes are TRBV15 and TRBJ1-1. This CDR3 is built from 17 residues. Germline V CDR1 and CDR2: LNHNV, YYDKDF (reference sequence). CDR3 residues: CATSRGVLLSGRTEAFF.

The V and J genes are TRBV9 and TRBJ2-2; TCRdb's assignment of TRBD1 cannot be checked, as there is no DNA. The germline V gene encodes CDR1 SGDLS and CDR2 YYNGEE. CDR3 length: 15 amino acids. CDR3 in amino acids: CASSAGQGLAGELFF.

This rearrangement joins TRBV7-8 to TRBJ2-7; lacking DNA, the TRBD2 call made by TCRdb goes unchecked. The CDR3 is made up of 12 amino acids. Germline lookup yields CDR1 SGHVS and CDR2 FQNEAQ. Here the CDR3 reads CASRSGTYEQYF.

The chain joins TRBV7-9 to TRBJ1-1. From germline, CDR1 is SEHNR and CDR2 FQNEAQ (reference sequence). The CDR3 covers 15 residues. Here the CDR3 reads CASSLGETMNTEAFF.